One T cell receptor (beta chain) is described in this entry. Its antigen remains unidentified. CDR3 length: 15 amino acids. Between the trimmed V and J ends, which lost 0 bases and 6 bases, there was a span of 14 bases. The germline CDR1 and CDR2 sequences are MNHEY and SMNVEV (reference sequence). Exclusion criteria comprised uncontrolled infection, other autoimmune disease, pregnancy or lactation. Diagnoses rested on clinical symptoms, serum thyroxine and TRAb, thyroid ultrasound and orbital computed tomography. This sample stems from a study of T cells in Graves' hyperthyroidism and ophthalmopathy. Study results and caveats: Blood also contained most expanded thyroid clonotypes above 0.001.

Amplified regions were TCR beta CDR3 sequences from RNA transcripts. A set of HTBI primers served as the primers for a first-round RT-PCR of the TCR CDR3. TCRdb ran MiXCR on the multiplex PCR reads and lists one entry per CDR3 protein. This table holds 600,000 to 750,000 distinct CDR3 sequences, about 18% found once. The sequence was obtained from a man aged 50 to 60 with Graves' hyperthyroidism. The V call is TRBV27, the J call TRBJ1-2, with a tentative D call TRBD1 (5 bases). Sequenced sample: blood. CDR3 in amino acids: CASSLSGARGDGYTF. The CDR3 region has the DNA TGTGCCAGCAGTTTATCGGGAGCTAGAGGGGATGGCTACACCTTC.